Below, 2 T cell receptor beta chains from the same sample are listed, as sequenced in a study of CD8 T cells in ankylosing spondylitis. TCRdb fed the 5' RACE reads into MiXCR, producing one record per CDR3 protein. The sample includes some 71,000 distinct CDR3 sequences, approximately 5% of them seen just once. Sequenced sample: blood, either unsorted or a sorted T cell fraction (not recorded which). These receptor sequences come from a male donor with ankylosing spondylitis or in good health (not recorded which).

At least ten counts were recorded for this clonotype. CDR3 sequence (DNA): TGTGCCATCAGCGGGGGGGCTGGGATCGATGAGCAGTTCTTC. The encoded protein is CAISGGAGIDEQFF. The chain combines TRBV10-3 with TRBJ2-1, with 8 positions matching TRBD2. The CDR3 contains 14 residues. CDR1 and CDR2 from the germline V gene are ENHRY and SYGVKD. The V segment lost 6 bases and the J segment 8 bases; nucleotides outside the gene matches: 9.

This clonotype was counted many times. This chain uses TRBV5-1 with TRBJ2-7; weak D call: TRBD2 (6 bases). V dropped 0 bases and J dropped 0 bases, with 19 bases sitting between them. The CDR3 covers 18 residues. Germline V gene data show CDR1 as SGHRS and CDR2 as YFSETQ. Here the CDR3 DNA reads TGCGCCAGCAGCTTGGCCCCGGGACTCCCTGGGACCTCCTACGAGCAGTACTTC. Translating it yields CASSLAPGLPGTSYEQYF.